This record concerns one T cell receptor beta chain sequence. Ages ranged from about 18 to 89 years, with residence in approximately 25 US areas. Cohorts were determined from participant-reported clinical history. Germline values: CDR1 SGDLS, CDR2 YYNGEE. The junction had 4 bases not matched to a gene; V was cut back by 4 bases and J by 2 bases. The CDR3 has 14 amino acids. Here immunoSEQ multiplex PCR was the method, and the copy in TCRdb shows in-frame clones only, minus some. This table has about 280,000 clones, approximately 80% appearing once. This sample is drawn from a study of blood T cell repertoires in COVID-19. The overall study: COVID-19 samples, acute and convalescent, were from the United States, Italy and Spain.

Sequencing used PBMCs or T cells enriched from blood (not recorded which). This receptor was obtained from a man aged 40-49 years who had been exposed to COVID-19. The chain recombines TRBV9 with TRBJ2-7; TRBD2 aligns across 9 bases. The CDR3 DNA reads as TGTGCCAGCAGCCTCTTAGCGGGAGCCTACGAGCAGTACTTC. This encodes CASSLLAGAYEQYF.